A single sample is the source of the 12 T cell receptor beta chains below, sequenced in a study of blood T cell repertoires in COVID-19 (dated by TCRdb to the early 2020s). Library preparation was by the immunoSEQ multiplex PCR assay. Drawn from immuneACCESS, this table holds only the in-frame rearrangements with V and J called that TCRdb kept. Clones are partly lost; checked studies trace under half to an unresolved V gene and leave the rest unexplained. This sample lists over 250,000 clones; roughly 80% were detected once. Of the sample, roughly 4% is held by the ten largest clones. Sample: PBMCs or T cells enriched from blood (not recorded which). The receptor set was obtained from a man younger than 40 with acute COVID-19.

The chain combines TRBV18 with TRBJ2-3, with TRBD1 identical over 8 bases. Germline CDR1 KGHSH, CDR2 LQKENI. J lost 0 bases, V lost 3 bases, and 2 bases had no gene match. The CDR3 totals 15 residues. The DNA of the CDR3 is TGTGCCAGCTCACCGCAGGGGGCTAGCACAGATACGCAGTATTTT. Encoded protein: CASSPQGASTDTQYF.

This clone has just a few counts. The CDR3: CASSRGDAPMNTEAFF. In DNA form, the CDR3 reads TGTGCCAGCAGTCGGGGGGACGCCCCGATGAACACTGAAGCTTTCTTT. The chain is built from TRBV6-2 or TRBV6-3 and TRBJ1-1, with D maybe TRBD1 (5 bases). Germline-derived CDR1 and CDR2 are MNHEY and SVGEGT. V lost 5 bases and J lost 0, with 16 bases in between. The CDR3 sequence is 16 residues long.

CDR3 residues: CASKYRGDGYTF. The CDR3 DNA reads as TGTGCCAGCAAGTACAGGGGCGATGGCTACACCTTC. This rearrangement joins TRBV2 to TRBJ1-2, with 7 nucleotides matching TRBD1. Germline lookup yields CDR1 SNHLY and CDR2 FYNNEI. V lost 7 bases, J lost 6 bases, and 5 bases stayed unmatched. The CDR3 is 12 residues long.

V gene TRBV5-8 combines with J gene TRBJ2-5; D is undetermined. CDR3 size: 15 residues. CDR1 is SGHTS and CDR2 is YDEGEE in the germline V gene. V was trimmed by 2 bases and J by 5 bases, leaving 16 bases between them. For the CDR3, the DNA is TGTGCCAGCAGCTTTTCGGTCTTATCGAAGGAGACCCAGTACTTC. Its protein is CASSFSVLSKETQYF.

V and J are TRBV6-1 and TRBJ2-7, with 8 bases lining up with TRBD2. V lost 0 bases, J lost 2 bases, and 9 bases stayed unmatched. Germline V lookup: CDR1 MNHNS, CDR2 SASEGT. The CDR3 is made up of 17 amino acids. The CDR3 bases are TGTGCCAGCAGTGAAGCGCATTACGGGGGGGCTACCTACGAGCAGTACGTC. It specifies CASSEAHYGGATYEQYV.

The chain carries TRBV7-9 and TRBJ1-2, with 8 bases that match TRBD1. Trimming at V came to 5 bases and at J to 1 base, leaving 6 bases not matched to a gene. The CDR3 is 15 residues long. Germline V gene data show CDR1 as SEHNR and CDR2 as FQNEAQ (reference sequence). As DNA, the CDR3 is TGTGCCAGCAGCACCCGGACAGGGAATAACTATGGCTACACCTTC. It is translated as CASSTRTGNNYGYTF.

The V call is TRBV19, the J call TRBJ2-3; D is possibly TRBD2 (5 bases). CDR1 is LNHDA and CDR2 is SQIVND in the germline V gene (reference sequence). The CDR3 is 15 amino acids. V was trimmed by 5 bases and J by 3 bases, leaving 15 bases between them. CDR3 in amino acids: CASSELSGKTDTQYF. The CDR3 DNA is TGTGCCAGTAGTGAACTATCCGGGAAGACAGATACGCAGTATTTT.

This clone was recorded once. The gene calls are TRBV18 and TRBJ2-7; TRBD2 might be the D (5 bases). The V and J ends lost 4 bases and 5 bases respectively, with 9 bases between them. The germline gives CDR1 KGHSH, CDR2 LQKENI. The CDR3 totals 12 residues. In nucleotides, the CDR3 is TGTGCCAGCTCACGAGGGAATGACGAGCAGTACGTC. Encoded protein: CASSRGNDEQYV.

The chain employs TRBV24-1 and TRBJ2-2; D ambiguous. V shed 5 bases and J shed 3 bases, with 3 bases lying between them. CDR1 is KGHDR and CDR2 is SFDVKD in the germline V gene. The CDR3 extends over 12 amino acids. This CDR3 is CATSADTGELFF. The CDR3 region has the DNA TGTGCCACCAGTGCAGACACCGGGGAGCTGTTTTTT.

The chain combines TRBV6-5 with TRBJ1-1; D remains ambiguous. Germline CDR1 and CDR2: MNHEY and SVGAGI. Trimming cost V 6 bases and J 4 bases, with 12 bases left between them. The CDR3 is 13 residues long. The CDR3 coding sequence is TGTGCCAGCAGCTTAGCAGGACTCACTGAAGCTTTCTTT. Residues: CASSLAGLTEAFF.

The J gene is TRBJ2-2, the V gene TRBV3-1 (or the pseudogene TRBV3-2); TRBD1 might be the D (5 bases). The V end lost 2 bases, the J end lost 6 bases, and 16 bases lay between the germline ends. Per the germline V gene, CDR1 is LGHDT and CDR2 is YNNKEL (reference sequence). The CDR3 runs 16 residues. CDR3 protein: CASSQPRTPTPGELFF. The DNA of the CDR3 is TGTGCCAGCAGCCAACCTCGGACACCAACACCCGGGGAGCTGTTTTTT.

V usage is TRBV11-2 and J usage is TRBJ2-3; tentatively, D is TRBD1 (6 bases). CDR1 SGHAT and CDR2 FQNNGV come from the germline V gene. The V end lost 5 bases, the J end lost 2 bases, and 17 bases lay between the germline ends. The length of the CDR3 is 16 residues. For the CDR3, the DNA is TGTGCCAGCAGCGTGAGGGTAGGGACATCCACAGATACGCAGTATTTT. Its translation: CASSVRVGTSTDTQYF.